What follows are 22 T cell receptor beta chains derived from one specimen sequenced in a study of blood T cell repertoires in COVID-19. TCRdb keeps only in-frame clones here, not all; method: immunoSEQ multiplex PCR. The sample has tens of thousands of clones; around 87% are singletons. Source material: peripheral blood. Every receptor here comes from a human donor in a cohort sampled during active COVID-19.

V gene TRBV7-2 combines with J gene TRBJ2-5; D is perhaps TRBD1 (5 bases). V gave up 0 bases and J gave up 4 bases, with 15 bases separating them. This CDR3 spans 16 amino acids. From germline, CDR1 is SGHTA and CDR2 FQGNSA. CDR3 in amino acids: CASSLAQGLGPETQYF. In nucleotides, the CDR3 is TGTGCCAGCAGCTTAGCGCAGGGTTTGGGGCCAGAGACCCAGTACTTC.

The rearrangement uses TRBV2 and TRBJ1-6; TRBD1 matches at 9 bases. Germline lookup yields CDR1 SNHLY and CDR2 FYNNEI. This CDR3 region has 15 residues. The V and J ends lost 7 bases and 6 bases, in that order; junction bases with no gene match: 7. The CDR3 bases are TGTGCCAGCAATGAGGACAGGGGCATTAATTCACCCCTCCACTTT. It specifies CASNEDRGINSPLHF.

The CDR3 loop is CASSRTGTGANVLTF. The CDR3 DNA follows: TGTGCCAGCAGTCGGACAGGGACTGGGGCCAACGTCCTGACTTTC. The chain has TRBV6-5 and TRBJ2-6, with TRBD1 matching over 8 bases. In germline, CDR1 is MNHEY, CDR2 SVGAGI. J gave up 2 bases and V 5 bases, and 2 bases lay outside the gene matches. The CDR3 has 15 residues.

A note on this clone: The same CDR3 is also encoded by other DNA sequences in this sample. The chain uses TRBV10-3 and TRBJ1-5; a possible D gene is TRBD1 (5 bases). V lost 6 bases and J lost 4, with 10 bases in between. The CDR3 runs 13 residues. Per germline, CDR1 ENHRY and CDR2 SYGVKD. The CDR3 DNA reads as TGTGCCATCAGGCCGGACAAAAATCAGCCCCAGCATTTT. It is translated as CAIRPDKNQPQHF.

The rearrangement uses TRBV28 and TRBJ1-2; D remains ambiguous. CDR3 size: 14 residues. The germline V gene has CDR1 MDHEN and CDR2 SYDVKM. The ends were cut back, 5 bases at V and 4 bases at J, with 14 bases in the middle. The CDR3 loop is CASSATSTSYGYTF. The CDR3 nucleotides read TGTGCCAGCAGTGCAACATCAACCTCCTATGGCTACACCTTC.

The chain combines TRBV5-4 with TRBJ2-7; perhaps TRBD1 as D (6 bases). The CDR3 spans 13 residues. The V end was cut by 3 bases, the J end by 3 bases, with 10 bases between. Germline CDR1 is SGHNT and CDR2 is YYREEE (reference sequence). In DNA, the CDR3 is TGTGCCAGCAGCTCTATACAGGGCTACGAGCAGTACTTC. Translating it yields CASSSIQGYEQYF.

The V and J genes are TRBV4-3 and TRBJ2-3; 9 bases align to TRBD1. Trimming cost V 3 bases and J 4 bases; bases outside gene matches: 11. CDR1 is LGHNA, CDR2 YSLEER, per germline. This CDR3 has 17 residues. Here the CDR3 reads CASSQMTQGAAADTQYF. The CDR3, as DNA: TGCGCCAGCAGCCAGATGACACAGGGGGCTGCGGCAGATACGCAGTATTTT.

The CDR3 nucleotides read TGTGCCAGCTCAGCGGGACAGAATAATCAGCCCCAGCATTTT. This gives the protein CASSAGQNNQPQHF. The chain combines TRBV18 with TRBJ1-5, with 7 bases matching TRBD1. The CDR3 sequence is 14 residues long. The germline gives CDR1 KGHSH, CDR2 LQKENI. J was trimmed by 4 bases and V by 5 bases; bases with no gene match: 5.

The count of this clone is one. The gene calls are TRBV9 and TRBJ2-3, with unresolved D. The CDR3 has 12 residues. Trimming stripped 4 bases from V and 3 bases from J, with 6 bases between. Germline V gives CDR1 SGDLS, CDR2 YYNGEE. This CDR3 is CASSPQTDTQYF. The CDR3 bases are TGTGCCAGCAGCCCCCAAACAGATACGCAGTATTTT.

This clone occurred once. The genes are TRBV27 and TRBJ1-1, with 12 bases aligning to TRBD1. CDR1 is MNHEY, CDR2 SMNVEV, per germline (reference sequence). V trimming: 5 bases; J trimming: 1 base; junction bases outside the gene matches: 8. The CDR3 is made up of 17 amino acids. CDR3 DNA sequence: TGTGCCAGCAGTCCAGGGACAGGGGGCGCGCGGAACACTGAAGCTTTCTTT. Translated: CASSPGTGGARNTEAFF.

The chain links TRBV6-2 or TRBV6-3 to TRBJ1-2; the match to TRBD1 covers 8 bases. Germline CDR1 is MNHEY and CDR2 is SVGEGT. V was clipped by 6 bases and J by 8 bases; unmatched bases: 8. The CDR3 spans 13 residues. As DNA, the CDR3 is TGTGCCAGCAGCCCGACAGGGGCTCGAGGCTACACCTTC. Residues: CASSPTGARGYTF.

The V call is TRBV3-1 (or the pseudogene TRBV3-2), the J call TRBJ2-5; TRBD2 matches at 11 bases. V dropped 2 bases and J dropped 5; count of bases not matched to a gene: 4. The CDR3 extends over 15 amino acids. The germline V gene encodes CDR1 LGHDT and CDR2 YNNKEL (reference sequence). The CDR3 DNA follows: TGTGCCAGCAGCCAAACTAGCGGGGGCGGGGAGACCCAGTACTTC. Amino acid sequence: CASSQTSGGGETQYF.

The chain uses TRBV24-1 and TRBJ2-2, with 10 bases aligning to TRBD1. Germline CDR1 and CDR2: KGHDR and SFDVKD. The junction had 6 bases not matched to a gene; V was cut back by 4 bases and J by 5 bases. CDR3 length equals 16 residues. The CDR3 DNA follows: TGTGCCACCAGTGACCCGGGACAGGGGCTGACCGGGGAGCTGTTTTTT. It translates to CATSDPGQGLTGELFF.

V is TRBV6-5 and J is TRBJ2-6; possibly TRBD2 for D (5 bases). V was clipped by 5 bases and J by 0 bases, with 8 bases between them. Germline CDR1 reads MNHEY; CDR2 reads SVGAGI. This CDR3 is 15 amino acids long. This CDR3 reads CASSRTFSGANVLTF. The CDR3 nucleotides are TGTGCCAGCAGTAGGACTTTCTCTGGGGCCAACGTCCTGACTTTC.

The V gene is TRBV29-1, the J gene TRBJ1-1, with 8 bases matching TRBD1. The CDR3 extends over 13 amino acids. V trimming: 8 bases; J trimming: 2 bases; junction bases outside the gene matches: 7. Germline loops: CDR1 SQVTM, CDR2 ANQGSEA. The CDR3 DNA reads TGCAGCTCAAACGGACAGGGTAACACTGAAGCTTTCTTT. Its protein is CSSNGQGNTEAFF.

The chain combines TRBV7-8 with TRBJ1-1; D unresolved. Trimming removed 5 bases at V and 5 bases at J, with 12 bases between. Germline CDR1 is SGHVS and CDR2 is FQNEAQ. This CDR3 comprises 13 residues. The CDR3 coding sequence is TGTGCCAGCAGCCCAGGTGGTAGAACTGAAGCTTTCTTT. This translates into CASSPGGRTEAFF.

In its sample, this clone was seen a few times. The V call is TRBV28, the J call TRBJ1-5, with TRBD1 as a possible D gene (5 bases). The germline V gene encodes CDR1 MDHEN and CDR2 SYDVKM. Trimming shortened V by 1 base and J by 6 bases, and 16 bases separated the two germline ends. This CDR3 is 16 amino acids long. This CDR3 reads CASSLSYGGVGQPQHF. DNA of the CDR3: TGTGCCAGCAGTTTATCCTATGGGGGGGTGGGTCAGCCCCAGCATTTT.

The chain carries TRBV2 and TRBJ1-4, with a possible D match to TRBD1 (5 bases). The V and J ends lost 8 bases and 8 bases respectively, with 12 bases between them. The CDR3 sequence is 12 residues long. Germline lookup yields CDR1 SNHLY and CDR2 FYNNEI. The CDR3 DNA follows: TGTGCCAGCCGGCAGGAGGGGGAAAAACTGTTTTTT. Translation gives CASRQEGEKLFF. Filled out from reference TRBV2 and TRBJ1-4, the complete variable domain reads EPEVTQTPSHQVTQMGQEVILRCVPISNHLYFYWYRQILGQKVEFLVSFYNNEISEKSEIFDDQFSVERPDGSNFTLKIRSTKLEDSAMYFCASRQEGEKLFFGSGTQLSVL.

In this sample, this clone turned up a few times. V gene TRBV7-9 combines with J gene TRBJ1-1; 7 bases are a match to TRBD1. Unmatched junction bases numbered 4, after V lost 5 bases and J lost 4 bases. Germline-derived CDR1 and CDR2 are SEHNR and FQNEAQ (reference sequence). This CDR3 region has 13 residues. The CDR3 loop is CASSVDRATEAFF. The CDR3 nucleotides read TGTGCCAGCAGCGTCGACAGGGCCACTGAAGCTTTCTTT.

This chain uses TRBV6-2 or TRBV6-3 with TRBJ1-2; perhaps TRBD1 as D (6 bases). The CDR3 runs to 15 residues. V lost 2 bases to trimming and J lost 5 bases, with 15 bases between them. Per germline, CDR1 MNHEY and CDR2 SVGEGT. CDR3 bases: TGTGCCAGCAGTTACGTGATAGACAGGTCTTATGGCTACACCTTC. Encoded protein: CASSYVIDRSYGYTF.

The sample holds a few counts of this clone. The chain combines TRBV15 with TRBJ1-6; no firm D call. There are 16 residues in the CDR3. CDR1 is LNHNV and CDR2 is YYDKDF in the germline V gene (reference sequence). With 0 bases removed from V and 5 bases from J, the gap between germline ends came to 11 bases. The CDR3 DNA reads TGTGCCACCAGCAGAGATCTGCCGGGAAATAATTCACCCCTCCACTTT. It is translated as CATSRDLPGNNSPLHF. The variable domain in full, completed from reference TRBV15 and TRBJ1-6, reads DAMVIQNPRYQVTQFGKPVTLSCSQTLNHNVMYWYQQKSSQAPKLLFHYYDKDFNNEADTPDNFQSRRPNTSFCFLDIRSPGLGDTAMYLCATSRDLPGNNSPLHFGNGTRLTVT.

The chain uses TRBV11-2 and TRBJ1-1; D is perhaps TRBD1 (5 bases). This CDR3 is 13 amino acids long. Germline CDR1 SGHAT, CDR2 FQNNGV. V was trimmed by 3 bases and J by 4 bases, leaving 9 bases between them. For the CDR3, the DNA is TGTGCCAGCAGCTTGGGGGGGACCACTGAAGCTTTCTTT. This sequence encodes CASSLGGTTEAFF. The full variable domain, in which reference TRBV11-2 and TRBJ1-1 provide the parts outside the CDR3, is EAGVAQSPRYKIIEKRQSVAFWCNPISGHATLYWYQQILGQGPKLLIQFQNNGVVDDSQLPKDRFSAERLKGVDSTLKIQPAKLEDSAVYLCASSLGGTTEAFFGQGTRLTVV.